The rows below give T cell receptor beta chains drawn from one sample of a study of T cells in Graves' hyperthyroidism and ophthalmopathy. TCRdb redid the calling of the multiplex PCR reads with MiXCR, one entry per CDR3 protein. The sample holds fewer than 500,000 distinct CDR3 sequences, around 13% seen once. The sequenced sample was blood. These receptors were taken from a woman between 25 and 40 years old with Graves' ophthalmopathy. CDR3s include the opening cysteine and the closing phenylalanine or tryptophan. D genes are given only for firm matches. Expanded clones get a size class; other rows say once, few or many, or leave the size out.

clone_size	v_call	d_call	j_call	cdr3_nt	cdr3_aa
many	TRBV4-1	NA	TRBJ2-7	TGCGCCAGCAGCCAGAGTGGAATTCCTTACGAGCAGTACTTC	CASSQSGIPYEQYF
NA	TRBV20-1	NA	TRBJ2-1	TGCAGTGCTAGTATATCGGAGGACGGGGGGCAATTCTTC	CSASISEDGGQFF
few	TRBV7-3	NA	TRBJ2-2	TGTGCCAGCAGCTCCACAAGGGTAGGGACACAGAGGGGCCCGACGAACACCGGGGAGCTGTTTTTT	CASSSTRVGTQRGPTNTGELFF
many	TRBV4-1	TRBD1	TRBJ1-2	TGCGCCAGCAGCCAAGATCCGGGACAGGGGTGGTATGGCTACACCTTC	CASSQDPGQGWYGYTF
many	TRBV28	NA	TRBJ1-5	TGTGCCAGCAGTTTAGGGTTTGGTCAGCCCCAGCATTTT	CASSLGFGQPQHF
many	TRBV28	TRBD1	TRBJ1-1	TGTGCCAGCACCCAAGGCAGGGGGCATCACACTGAAGCTTTCTTT	CASTQGRGHHTEAFF
many	TRBV28	TRBD1	TRBJ2-3	TGTGCCAGCAGTTTATGGGGACAGGGGGCTGTAGATACGCAGTATTTT	CASSLWGQGAVDTQYF
few	TRBV5-4	NA	TRBJ2-1	TGTGCCAGCCAGTACGGATGGGGGCAGGCGGCGGGGGATGAGCAGTTCTTC	CASQYGWGQAAGDEQFF
few	TRBV19	NA	TRBJ2-1	TGTGCCAGTAGAGGCGGGGTCTACAATGAGCAGTTCTTC	CASRGGVYNEQFF
many	TRBV30	TRBD2	TRBJ2-1	TGTGCCTGGAGTGCCTTAGCGGGGGCGGGGAATGAGCAGTTCTTC	CAWSALAGAGNEQFF
NA	TRBV9	NA	TRBJ2-6	TGTGCCAGCAGCGTATTCACCACTGGGGCCAACGTCCTGACTTTC	CASSVFTTGANVLTF
few	TRBV6-1	NA	TRBJ1-1	TGTGCCAGCATATACGGGACTCGTGGGAACACTGAAGCTTTCTTT	CASIYGTRGNTEAFF
many	TRBV28	TRBD1	TRBJ2-5	TGTGCCAGCAGCTGTGCACAGGGGAAGGCTGGAGAGACCCAGTACTTC	CASSCAQGKAGETQYF
many	TRBV7-2	NA	TRBJ2-5	TGTGCCAGCAGCTTAGAGTTCGCCGACCAGTACTTC	CASSLEFADQYF
few	TRBV20-1	NA	TRBJ2-7	TGCAGTGCTAGAGATATTAAGCGCATCACCTACGAGCAGTACTTC	CSARDIKRITYEQYF
NA	TRBV5-1	TRBD2	TRBJ2-5	TGCGCCAGCAGCTTTAGCGGGGGAGCCCAAGAGACCCAGTACTTC	CASSFSGGAQETQYF
many	TRBV27	TRBD1	TRBJ2-2	TGTGCCAGCAGTTTAAGACAGGGGTCGGGTGACACCGGGGAGCTGTTTTTT	CASSLRQGSGDTGELFF
many	TRBV9	TRBD1	TRBJ1-2	TGTGCCAGCAGCGCACCGGGACAGGGGAGCTATGGCTACACCTTC	CASSAPGQGSYGYTF
many	TRBV6-1	NA	TRBJ2-7	TGTGCCAGCAGTTATAATAGCGAGGCAGGCGAGCAGTACTTC	CASSYNSEAGEQYF
few	TRBV12-5	NA	TRBJ2-3	TGTGCTAGTGGTTTGGCCCTTTGGGGGGGCACAGATACGCAGTATTTT	CASGLALWGGTDTQYF
NA	TRBV12-5	NA	TRBJ2-3	TGTGCTAGTGGTTTGGTACTTCCGACGGAGGGAAGCACAGATACGCAGTATTTT	CASGLVLPTEGSTDTQYF
many	TRBV5-1	TRBD2	TRBJ2-7	TGCGCCAGCAGCAAATCGACTAGCGGTGCCTACGAGCAGTACTTC	CASSKSTSGAYEQYF
many	TRBV6-1	NA	TRBJ2-5	TGTGCCAGCAGTGAAAGGGGACTCCCGGAGACCCAGTACTTC	CASSERGLPETQYF
many	TRBV18	NA	TRBJ2-5	TGTGCCAGCTCACACGACCCGGAGACCCAGTACTTC	CASSHDPETQYF
NA	TRBV4-2	NA	TRBJ2-4	TGTGCCAGCAGCCAAGGACAGACGGCGTTAGGGGACATTCAGTACTTC	CASSQGQTALGDIQYF
many	TRBV29-1	NA	TRBJ1-1	TGCAGCGCTGGGGCAGCACAGAACACTGAAGCTTTCTTT	CSAGAAQNTEAFF
many	TRBV7-2	TRBD2	TRBJ2-7	TGTGCCAGCAGCCACGGGACTAGCGGGGGAAGCTCCTACGAGCAGTACTTC	CASSHGTSGGSSYEQYF
many	TRBV3-1	TRBD2	TRBJ2-3	TGTGCCAGCAGCCAAGAGTGGACTAGCTCAGATACGCAGTATTTT	CASSQEWTSSDTQYF
many	TRBV20-1	TRBD1	TRBJ2-7	TGCAGTGCTGGACAGGGGTCATACGAGCAGTACTTC	CSAGQGSYEQYF
many	TRBV7-2	NA	TRBJ2-2	TGTGCCAGCAGCCCCTTTTCAACCGGGGAGCTGTTTTTT	CASSPFSTGELFF
many	TRBV24-1	NA	TRBJ1-5	TGTGCCACCAGTGACCCCGGGACGGAGAGCAATCAGCCCCAGCATTTT	CATSDPGTESNQPQHF
many	TRBV30	NA	TRBJ1-5	TGTGCCTGGAGCTCGGGGAGCAATCAGCCCCAGCATTTT	CAWSSGSNQPQHF
few	TRBV30	TRBD1	TRBJ1-1	TGTGCCAGCAGTCAGAACCAGGGGGACACTGAAGCTTTCTTT	CASSQNQGDTEAFF
NA	TRBV10-3	NA	TRBJ1-2	TGTGCCATCAGTGAGGCTGGGCCCGACTATGGCTACACCTTC	CAISEAGPDYGYTF
many	TRBV2	NA	TRBJ1-2	TGTGCCAGCAGTGGGGGCGGGGTAGGCTACACCTTC	CASSGGGVGYTF
many	TRBV7-2	TRBD2	TRBJ2-4	TGTGCCAGCAGCTTAAGGCTAGCGGGGGGGCCGGGGAACATTCAGTACTTC	CASSLRLAGGPGNIQYF
many	TRBV30	TRBD2	TRBJ2-2	TGTGCCTGGGCGACTAGCGGGGCGGACGGGGAGCTGTTTTTT	CAWATSGADGELFF
many	TRBV25-1	NA	TRBJ1-6	TGTGCCAGCAGTGGTTCGGACTTTTCACCCCTCCACTTT	CASSGSDFSPLHF